This record concerns one T cell receptor beta chain sequence. The data were taken from a study of blood T cell repertoires in COVID-19. Across the study: Collection of acute and convalescent COVID-19 samples took place in the United States, Italy and Spain. The analysed material was cDNA or gDNA that came from T cells, B-cell-depleted T cells, or PBMCs.

With 7 bases clipped from V and 8 bases from J, the junction kept 7 bases outside the gene matches. The CDR3 runs 14 residues. Looked up from germline, CDR1 is LNHDA and CDR2 is SQIVND (reference sequence). Using immunoSEQ multiplex PCR, the repertoire was profiled, and TCRdb retains in-frame clones only, with some absent. The sample includes over 200,000 clones, approximately 83% seen only once; the top ten take roughly 1.2%. Seattle cases were enrolled at active infection and followed longitudinally. This chain joins TRBV19 and TRBJ1-6; 8 nucleotides line up with TRBD1. The sequenced sample consisted of peripheral blood. The clonotype was recovered from a woman in her 30s with COVID-19, enrolled during active disease. The CDR3 DNA reads as TGTGCCAGTACCCCCGGACAGGGAGATTCACCCCTCCACTTT. Its protein product is CASTPGQGDSPLHF.